This T cell receptor (beta chain) came from a study of OX40 agonist ivuxolimab in advanced cancers. Study overall: Among those enrolled, mean age was 60 years (range 23 to 79) and about 81% were male.

Whole-study results and caveats: CD4+ and CD8+ blood T cells expanded clonally by week 6 at 0.1 to 3.0 mg/kg. The expanded peripheral T cells' antigen specificity was not determined. CD8+ T cells averaged more expanded clones than CD4+.

This clone came up a few times. The antigen remains unidentified. The assay was immunoSEQ multiplex PCR, and TCRdb's table has in-frame clones only and misses some. The sample yields 150,000 to 190,000 clones, 90% to 95% seen once. The CDR3 is 14 residues long. Germline loops: CDR1 SGDLS, CDR2 YYNGEE. Trimming pared 0 bases from V and 4 bases from J, leaving 10 bases between. Specimen: CD4+ or CD8+ T cells sorted from blood, collected in a trial of the OX40 agonist ivuxolimab. The chain links TRBV9 to TRBJ1-2; D might be TRBD1 (5 bases). The clonotype originates from an adult with an advanced solid tumor such as melanoma, head and neck, liver or kidney cancer. CDR3 sequence (DNA): TGTGCCAGCAGCGTAGCTACGGGGGGCTATGGCTACACCTTC. It codes for CASSVATGGYGYTF.